This T cell receptor beta chain is from a study of Graves' ophthalmopathy and Graves' hyperthyroidism. Overall study: Stable hyperthyroidism meant no progression to ophthalmopathy within 18 months of follow-up. The study, taken as a whole, reports: Detection in blood was also observed for most expanded thyroid clonotypes above 0.001 frequency.

V was trimmed by 3 bases and J by 0 bases, leaving 11 bases between them. This CDR3 is built from 16 residues. CDR1 and CDR2 from the germline V gene are SEHNR and FQNEAQ (reference sequence). In its sample, this clonotype was seen many times. Its antigen is not identified. The authors amplified TCR beta CDR3 regions, and they did so from RNA transcripts for repertoire sequencing. In the first round, RT-PCR was carried out with HTBI primers, and a multiplex PCR formed the second round. TCRdb used MiXCR to reprocess the multiplex PCR reads, holding one entry per CDR3 protein. The sample contains 500,000 to 600,000 distinct CDR3 sequences, just under 40% of which appear only once. Participants with hyperthyroidism, aged 18 to 65, were newly diagnosed with under 2 months' duration. Uncontrolled infections, other autoimmune diseases, pregnancy or lactation barred patients from enrollment.

The V gene is TRBV7-9, the J gene TRBJ2-2; D possibly corresponds to TRBD2 (5 bases). The sample was peripheral blood or thyroid tissue (not recorded which). The TCR sequence derives from an adult man with Graves' hyperthyroidism. CDR3 residues: CASSFFSGANTGELFF. The CDR3 DNA reads as TGTGCCAGCAGCTTCTTCAGCGGAGCGAACACCGGGGAGCTGTTTTTT.